The 11 T cell receptor beta chains below all came from one sample that was sequenced in a study of tumor and adjacent non-tumor tissue in lung cancer. No cell sorting was done before RNA was extracted from the tissue. Distant lung tissue was collected more than 3 cm away from the tumor edge. TCRbeta libraries were built with three rounds of nested PCR, modified from ARM-PCR. Using its own MiXCR run on the multiplex PCR reads, TCRdb lists one record per CDR3 protein. Here the sample spans 100,000 or so distinct CDR3 sequences, about 60% being singletons. The sequenced sample was distant non-tumor lung tissue. Receptors originate from a man younger than 45 with non-small cell lung cancer.

There are many counts of this clonotype. The V call is TRBV6-5, the J call TRBJ2-7, with D possibly TRBD1 on 5 matching bases. Germline loops: CDR1 MNHEY, CDR2 SVGAGI. The CDR3 covers 13 residues. V lost 6 bases to trimming and J lost 4 bases, with 13 bases between them. The CDR3 spells CASSIEDSYEQYF. The CDR3 DNA sequence: TGTGCCAGCAGCATCGAAGACAGTTACGAGCAGTACTTC.

Note on this clonotype: The junction departs from germline at one end; a sequencing error may be responsible. V usage is TRBV20-1 and J usage is TRBJ2-7; 9 nucleotides align to TRBD1. CDR1 and CDR2 from the germline V gene are DFQATT and SNEGSKA (reference sequence). There are 15 residues in the CDR3. CDR3 nucleotides: TGCAGTACTAGAGGGGGGGACAGGGTCGTGGACGAGCAGTACTTC. Protein product: CSTRGGDRVVDEQYF.

The genes are TRBV20-1 and TRBJ1-4, with D unclear. The V gene's germline CDR1 is DFQATT and CDR2 SNEGSKA (reference sequence). V was shortened by 0 bases and J by 3 bases, with 14 bases between the two germline ends. The CDR3 totals 16 residues. DNA for the CDR3: TGCAGTGCTAGAGACGATGGGTTAATTTCTAATGAAAAACTGTTTTTT. It codes for CSARDDGLISNEKLFF.

This clonotype has just a few counts. The rearrangement joins TRBV7-8 to TRBJ2-5; no clear D gene. V was clipped by 1 base and J by 4 bases, with 7 bases between them. The CDR3 is 13 amino acids. CDR1 is SGHVS and CDR2 is FQNEAQ in the germline V gene. The CDR3 DNA sequence: TGTGCCAGCAGCTTAGGCAGTCTAGAGACCCAGTACTTC. Its protein product is CASSLGSLETQYF.

V gene TRBV11-2 combines with J gene TRBJ2-5, with 7 positions matching TRBD2. CDR3 length equals 14 residues. Germline V gene lookup returns CDR1 SGHAT and CDR2 FQNNGV. J lost 1 base, V lost 5 bases, and 4 bases had no gene match. The CDR3 protein is CASSHWTSQETQYF. The CDR3 DNA is TGTGCCAGCAGCCACTGGACTAGCCAAGAGACCCAGTACTTC.

The chain recombines TRBV20-1 with TRBJ1-4; no clear D. Trimming removed 6 bases at V and 7 bases at J, with 12 bases between. This CDR3 is built from 12 residues. From germline, CDR1 is DFQATT and CDR2 SNEGSKA (reference sequence). In nucleotides, the CDR3 is TGCAGTGCCCAGGACGGGTTTGAAAAACTGTTTTTT. The encoded protein is CSAQDGFEKLFF.

This clonotype is medium-sized within its sample. The chain couples TRBV11-2 to TRBJ1-1; 7 nucleotides match TRBD1. Trimming removed 5 bases from V and 1 base from J; junction bases left unmatched: 13. Germline-derived CDR1 and CDR2 are SGHAT and FQNNGV. The CDR3 length is 17 residues. CDR3 in amino acids: CASSNTKDRSSNTEAFF. The DNA of the CDR3 is TGTGCCAGCAGCAATACAAAGGACAGGTCCTCGAACACTGAAGCTTTCTTT.

This clonotype was detected ten times or more. One end of the junction fails to match germline, which may point to a read error. The V gene is TRBV6-2 or TRBV6-3, the J gene TRBJ1-1, with 8 bases that match TRBD1. This CDR3 region has 12 residues. Germline CDR1 MNHEY, CDR2 SVGEGT. The CDR3 sequence: CASSLGQAEASF. In nucleotides, the CDR3 is TGTGCCAGCAGCCTGGGACAGGCCGAAGCTTCCTTT.

At least ten counts were recorded for this clonotype. The chain combines TRBV11-2 with TRBJ1-4, with no clear D. Germline lookup yields CDR1 SGHAT and CDR2 FQNNGV. The CDR3 length is 16 residues. The V end lost 0 bases, the J end lost 0 bases, and 8 bases lay between the germline ends. CDR3 coding DNA: TGTGCCAGCAGCTTAGATCTGGTTGCAACTAATGAAAAACTGTTTTTT. Its translation is CASSLDLVATNEKLFF.

About this clonotype itself: Just one base apart from a much larger clone, this may be a read error. The genes are TRBV5-1 and TRBJ2-7, with D tentatively TRBD1 (6 bases). Looked up from germline, CDR1 is SGHRS and CDR2 is YFSETQ. The CDR3 runs to 14 residues. The CDR3 protein is CASNLGDNDNEQYF. The DNA for the CDR3 is TGCGCCAGCAACTTGGGGGACAACGACAACGAGCAGTACTTC.

The rearrangement links TRBV12-3 or TRBV12-4 to TRBJ2-7; D is perhaps TRBD1 (6 bases). CDR3 size: 13 residues. The CDR3 nucleotides read TGTATCAGCAGTTTACAGGGATGGTACGAGCAGTACTTC. It encodes CISSLQGWYEQYF.